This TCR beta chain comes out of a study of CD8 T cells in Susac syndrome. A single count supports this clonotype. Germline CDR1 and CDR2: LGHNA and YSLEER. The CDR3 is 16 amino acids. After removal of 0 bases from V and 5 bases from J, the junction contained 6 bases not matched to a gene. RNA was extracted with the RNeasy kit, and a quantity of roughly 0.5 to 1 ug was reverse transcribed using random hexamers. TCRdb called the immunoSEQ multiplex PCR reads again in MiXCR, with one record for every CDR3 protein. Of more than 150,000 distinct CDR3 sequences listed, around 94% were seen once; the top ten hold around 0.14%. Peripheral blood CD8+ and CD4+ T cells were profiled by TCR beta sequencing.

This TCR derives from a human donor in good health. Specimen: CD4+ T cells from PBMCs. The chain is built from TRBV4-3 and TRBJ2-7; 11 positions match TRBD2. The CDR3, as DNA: TGCGCCAGCAGCCAAGAAATAGCGGGGGGGCCTGACGAGCAGTACTTC. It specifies CASSQEIAGGPDEQYF.